Presented here are 15 T cell receptor beta chains from one specimen sequenced in a study of CXCR3-negative and CXCR3-positive naive CD8 T cells. Libraries of TRB cDNA were made by 5' RACE and carried UMIs. TCRdb processed the 5' RACE reads again and assigns one entry to each CDR3 protein, with no DNA. Recorded for this sample: under 110,000 distinct CDR3 sequences. Overall study findings and caveats: Naive cells that were CXCR3-positive had more hydrophobic TRB CDR3s (compared with CXCR3-negative naive cells).

Their specific antigens are unknown. Source material: naive CXCR3+ CD8+ T cells from blood. Subset: CD45RO-CCR7+CD27+CD95- naive CD8+ T cells expressing CXCR3 (TNR3+). The receptors come from a human donor in good health. Some clones in this sample may be carry-over from other donors' samples.

The rearrangement links TRBV7-2 to TRBJ2-2; with no DNA, the TCRdb D assignment of TRBD1 cannot be verified. Germline CDR1 reads SGHTA; CDR2 reads FQGNSA. The CDR3 spans 16 residues. This CDR3 is CASTRPLGLNTGELFF.

This chain connects TRBV7-9 to TRBJ2-3; TCRdb's D gene call, TRBD2, goes unchecked for lack of DNA. The CDR3 has 15 amino acids. CDR1 is SEHNR, CDR2 FQNEAQ, per germline (reference sequence). The CDR3 loop reads CASRSNSGSTDTQYF.

The chain joins TRBV5-6 to TRBJ1-2; the TCRdb call, TRBD1, lacks DNA for checking. Germline V lookup: CDR1 SGHDT, CDR2 YYEEEE. This CDR3 has 13 residues. The CDR3 here is CASSTDRASGYTF.

V is TRBV5-5 and J is TRBJ2-7; as DNA is missing, the TRBD1 call by TCRdb cannot be tested. The V gene's germline CDR1 is SGHKS and CDR2 YYEKEE (reference sequence). The length of the CDR3 is 14 residues. The CDR3 region is CASSYDRVYYEQYF.

This chain links TRBV6-5 with TRBJ2-2; TCRdb reports TRBD1, a call that lacks DNA to check it against. The length of the CDR3 is 14 residues. Germline V lookup: CDR1 MNHEY, CDR2 SVGAGI. The CDR3 protein is CASSYGGSTGELFF.

The CDR3 sequence: CASSPRESGGYNEQFF. The rearrangement uses TRBV7-9 and TRBJ2-1; TCRdb reports TRBD1, a call that lacks DNA to check it against. The CDR3 is 16 amino acids. Germline V gene data show CDR1 as SEHNR and CDR2 as FQNEAQ (reference sequence).

The gene calls are TRBV9 and TRBJ1-2; TCRdb's D call, TRBD1, is unchecked because there is no DNA. The CDR3 runs to 11 residues. Germline-derived CDR1 and CDR2 are SGDLS and YYNGEE. CDR3 region: CASSGAYGYTF.

CDR3 residues: CASSTAYGQRTRNGYTF. The chain recombines TRBV21-1 with TRBJ1-2; TCRdb's D gene call, TRBD1, goes unchecked for lack of DNA. TRBV21-1 is annotated as a pseudogene. The CDR3 spans 17 residues.

V usage is TRBV5-4 and J usage is TRBJ2-7; TCRdb proposes TRBD2, but this gene call is untestable without DNA. The germline V gene has CDR1 SGHNT and CDR2 YYREEE (reference sequence). The CDR3 runs to 14 residues. The CDR3 is CASSPGEGGYEQYF.

V gene TRBV29-1 combines with J gene TRBJ2-7; the D call of TRBD2 rests on TCRdb alone, since no DNA is present to check it. In germline, CDR1 is SQVTM, CDR2 ANQGSEA. The CDR3 extends over 16 amino acids. CDR3 region: CSAGGGFGDSSYEQYF.

The chain combines TRBV5-1 with TRBJ1-2. CDR1 is SGHRS and CDR2 is YFSETQ in the germline V gene. This CDR3 spans 14 amino acids. This chain's CDR3 is CASSETDGSLGYTF.

This rearrangement joins TRBV6-1 to TRBJ2-2. Germline loops: CDR1 MNHNS, CDR2 SASEGT. The CDR3 covers 14 residues. The CDR3 protein is CASSIAGEMGELFF.

The gene calls are TRBV20-1 and TRBJ2-7; TCRdb reports TRBD2, a call that lacks DNA to check it against. Germline V lookup: CDR1 DFQATT, CDR2 SNEGSKA (reference sequence). The CDR3 is made up of 15 amino acids. CDR3 loop: CSARFAGGLSYEQYF.

The CDR3 sequence is CASSELAGGTYEQYF. The chain has TRBV6-5 and TRBJ2-7; TCRdb calls TRBD2, which cannot be checked without DNA. Germline CDR1 reads MNHEY; CDR2 reads SVGAGI. The CDR3 has 15 residues.

This chain links TRBV15 with TRBJ2-7; TCRdb proposes TRBD1, but this gene call is untestable without DNA. This CDR3 is 14 amino acids long. Looked up from germline, CDR1 is LNHNV and CDR2 is YYDKDF (reference sequence). This CDR3 reads CATSRPRGADEQYF.